Listed below are T cell receptor beta chains from one sample, sequenced in a study of T cells in Graves' hyperthyroidism and ophthalmopathy. Via MiXCR, TCRdb re-called the multiplex PCR reads, giving one row per CDR3 protein. The sample holds around 290,000 distinct CDR3 sequences, 10% to 15% seen once. Specimen: blood. Source of these receptors: a woman aged 30 to 39 with Graves' hyperthyroidism that later progressed to Graves' ophthalmopathy. Each CDR3 is given with its conserved first and last residue. D genes are given only for firm matches. Size values are once, few and many counts, or a class for expanded clones, and some rows have none.

>-|16|TRBJ2-1|many|TRBV6-1
CASSEGVGTLNHEQFF
TGTGCCAGCAGTGAGGGAGTGGGGACATTGAACCATGAGCAGTTCTTC
>-|15|TRBJ2-1|-|TRBV10-3
CAISESRGAGNKQFF
TGTGCCATCAGTGAGTCGAGGGGTGCGGGAAATAAGCAGTTCTTC
>-|15|TRBJ1-1|many|TRBV7-2
CASSLALGGNTEAFF
TGTGCCAGCAGCTTAGCGTTAGGGGGGAACACTGAAGCTTTCTTT
>-|13|TRBJ2-4|many|TRBV2
CASKGLAKNIQYF
TGTGCCAGCAAGGGGCTAGCCAAAAACATTCAGTACTTC
>-|14|TRBJ1-4|many|TRBV18
CASSPAGGREKLFF
TGTGCCAGCTCACCTGCTGGTGGGCGAGAAAAACTGTTTTTT
>TRBD1|14|TRBJ1-4|many|TRBV27
CASRSGQINEKLFF
TGTGCCAGCAGATCGGGACAGATTAATGAAAAACTGTTTTTT
>-|14|TRBJ2-1|many|TRBV6-5
CASSYSTSYHEQFF
TGTGCCAGCAGTTACTCGACTTCGTATCATGAGCAGTTCTTC
>-|16|TRBJ2-7|many|TRBV7-8
CASSSSGGRPSYEQYF
TGTGCCAGCAGCTCGTCGGGCGGGCGCCCATCCTACGAGCAGTACTTC
>-|13|TRBJ2-7|many|TRBV18
CASSPRADEEQYF
TGTGCCAGCTCACCACGGGCCGATGAGGAGCAGTACTTC
>-|13|TRBJ2-1|few|TRBV25-1
CASSEFRDGEQFF
TGTGCCAGCAGTGAATTCCGGGACGGGGAGCAGTTCTTC
>TRBD2|15|TRBJ2-1|many|TRBV28
CASYTSGSSYNEQFF
TGTGCCAGTTATACTAGCGGGAGCTCCTACAATGAGCAGTTCTTC
>TRBD2|17|TRBJ2-1|many|TRBV24-1
CATSDSKTGGPYNEQFF
TGTGCCACCAGTGATTCGAAGACGGGAGGGCCCTACAATGAGCAGTTCTTC
>TRBD1|14|TRBJ2-5|many|TRBV5-5
CASSGRQGKQTQYF
TGTGCCAGCAGCGGGAGACAGGGGAAACAGACCCAGTACTTC
>TRBD2|15|TRBJ2-1|many|TRBV20-1
CSARDLGLGYNEQFF
TGCAGTGCTAGAGACCTAGGACTAGGCTACAATGAGCAGTTCTTC
>-|12|TRBJ1-1|many|TRBV19
CASCSLNTEAFF
TGTGCCAGTTGTTCCCTGAACACTGAAGCTTTCTTT
>-|14|TRBJ2-7|-|TRBV5-5
CASSLESPSYEQYF
TGTGCCAGCAGCTTGGAGTCCCCCTCCTACGAGCAGTACTTC
>TRBD2|16|TRBJ2-1|many|TRBV2
CASGLAGDPSYNEQFF
TGTGCCAGTGGACTAGCGGGAGATCCTTCCTACAATGAGCAGTTCTTC
>TRBD2|17|TRBJ2-6|many|TRBV30
CAWTGTSGINGANVLTF
TGTGCCTGGACCGGGACTAGCGGGATTAATGGGGCCAACGTCCTGACTTTC
>TRBD1|14|TRBJ1-4|few|TRBV20-1
CSAKPQGGTEKLFF
TGCAGTGCCAAACCCCAGGGGGGAACTGAAAAACTGTTTTTT
>-|13|TRBJ1-5|many|TRBV18
CASSPNRDQPQHF
TGTGCCAGCTCACCAAACAGGGATCAGCCCCAGCATTTT
>TRBD2|16|TRBJ2-1|many|TRBV28
CASSWTSGRLLGEQFF
TGTGCCAGCAGTTGGACTAGCGGGAGACTCCTCGGTGAGCAGTTCTTC
>-|15|TRBJ2-1|-|TRBV27
CASSPFDWTKYTQFF
TGTGCCAGCAGTCCTTTCGACTGGACCAAGTATACGCAGTTCTTC
>TRBD1|17|TRBJ2-2|few|TRBV7-9
CASSRSTGTGTAGELFF
TGTGCCAGCAGCCGCTCAACCGGGACAGGGACTGCCGGGGAGCTGTTTTTT
>-|14|TRBJ2-5|many|TRBV12-3/TRBV12-4
CASSPRDTQETQYF
TGTGCCAGCAGTCCTAGGGACACCCAAGAGACCCAGTACTTC
>-|12|TRBJ2-7|-|TRBV4-2
CASSPSEVEQYF
TGTGCCAGCAGCCCAAGCGAGGTTGAGCAGTACTTC
>TRBD1|17|TRBJ2-5|-|TRBV5-6
CASSAWWNRGLGETQYF
TGTGCCAGCAGCGCCTGGTGGAACAGGGGGCTTGGGGAGACCCAGTACTTC
>-|14|TRBJ2-7|many|TRBV7-2
CASSLVPGSYEQYF
TGTGCCAGCAGCTTAGTACCGGGCTCCTACGAGCAGTACTTC
>-|11|TRBJ2-7|many|TRBV10-3
CAISADYEQYF
TGTGCCATCAGTGCGGACTACGAGCAGTACTTC
>TRBD2|14|TRBJ2-1|many|TRBV20-1
CSASRLAGINEQFF
TGCAGTGCTAGTAGACTAGCGGGAATCAATGAGCAGTTCTTC
>-|16|TRBJ2-7|few|TRBV27
CASSLLGGGAFYEQYF
TGTGCCAGCAGTTTATTAGGAGGGGGCGCATTCTACGAGCAGTACTTC
>TRBD2|15|TRBJ2-7|many|TRBV20-1
CSATFGSGSSYEQYF
TGCAGTGCTACGTTCGGGAGCGGGAGCTCCTACGAGCAGTACTTC
>-|14|TRBJ1-1|many|TRBV28
CASSLGRYDTEAFF
TGTGCCAGCAGTTTAGGCAGGTATGACACTGAAGCTTTCTTT
>TRBD2|15|TRBJ2-1|many|TRBV7-6
CASSLGGAGAGEQFF
TGTGCCAGCAGCTTAGGGGGAGCGGGAGCTGGGGAGCAGTTCTTC
>-|15|TRBJ1-3|many|TRBV28
CASSFARKVGNTIYF
TGTGCCAGCAGTTTTGCAAGGAAGGTGGGAAACACCATATATTTT
>-|13|TRBJ2-3|-|TRBV7-6
CASSFGPIDTQYF
TGTGCCAGCAGCTTCGGGCCCATAGATACGCAGTATTTT
>-|14|TRBJ1-1|-|TRBV19
CASSEDRENTEAFF
TGTGCCAGTAGTGAAGACAGAGAGAACACTGAAGCTTTCTTT
>-|12|TRBJ2-7|few|TRBV24-1
CAPYGGLHEQYF
TGTGCCCCTTACGGGGGCCTCCACGAGCAGTACTTC
>TRBD1|13|TRBJ2-7|-|TRBV6-4
CASRGQGALGQYF
TGTGCCAGCAGGGGACAGGGGGCTTTAGGGCAGTACTTC
>-|16|TRBJ2-1|many|TRBV27
CASSFGGRSSYNEQFF
TGTGCCAGCAGTTTCGGTGGGCGGAGTTCCTACAATGAGCAGTTCTTC
>-|13|TRBJ2-1|many|TRBV2
CASRGPGGNEQFF
TGTGCCAGCAGGGGTCCAGGGGGGAATGAGCAGTTCTTC
>TRBD2|14|TRBJ2-3|many|TRBV30
CAWSVGAGADTQYF
TGTGCCTGGAGTGTGGGTGCGGGAGCGGATACGCAGTATTTT
>TRBD2|16|TRBJ2-1|-|TRBV14
CASSQAILADYNEQFF
TGTGCCAGCAGCCAAGCGATCCTAGCGGATTACAATGAGCAGTTCTTC
>-|15|TRBJ2-7|many|TRBV27
CASSSPRLAMDEQYF
TGTGCCAGCAGTTCCCCTCGTCTAGCGATGGACGAGCAGTACTTC
>-|15|TRBJ2-1|-|TRBV2
CASPPLGVGYNEQFF
TGTGCCAGCCCCCCTCTGGGCGTAGGGTACAATGAGCAGTTCTTC
>-|14|TRBJ2-3|many|TRBV12-5
CASGSGASTDTQYF
TGTGCTAGTGGATCAGGGGCTAGCACAGATACGCAGTATTTT